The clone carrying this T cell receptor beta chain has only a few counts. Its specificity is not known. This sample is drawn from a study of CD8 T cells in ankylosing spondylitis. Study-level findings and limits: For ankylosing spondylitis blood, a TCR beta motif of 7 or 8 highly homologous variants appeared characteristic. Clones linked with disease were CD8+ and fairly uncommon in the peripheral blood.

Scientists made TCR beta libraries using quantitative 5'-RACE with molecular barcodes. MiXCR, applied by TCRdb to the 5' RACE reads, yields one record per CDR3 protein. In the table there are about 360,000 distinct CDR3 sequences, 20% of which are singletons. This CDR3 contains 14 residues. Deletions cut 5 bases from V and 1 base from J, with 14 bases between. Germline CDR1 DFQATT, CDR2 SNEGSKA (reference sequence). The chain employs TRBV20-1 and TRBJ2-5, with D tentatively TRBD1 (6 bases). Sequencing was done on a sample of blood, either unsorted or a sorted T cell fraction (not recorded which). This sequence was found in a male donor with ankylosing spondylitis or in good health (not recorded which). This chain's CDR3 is CSALHRTAQETQYF. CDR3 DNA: TGCAGTGCTCTTCACCGGACAGCCCAAGAGACCCAGTACTTC.